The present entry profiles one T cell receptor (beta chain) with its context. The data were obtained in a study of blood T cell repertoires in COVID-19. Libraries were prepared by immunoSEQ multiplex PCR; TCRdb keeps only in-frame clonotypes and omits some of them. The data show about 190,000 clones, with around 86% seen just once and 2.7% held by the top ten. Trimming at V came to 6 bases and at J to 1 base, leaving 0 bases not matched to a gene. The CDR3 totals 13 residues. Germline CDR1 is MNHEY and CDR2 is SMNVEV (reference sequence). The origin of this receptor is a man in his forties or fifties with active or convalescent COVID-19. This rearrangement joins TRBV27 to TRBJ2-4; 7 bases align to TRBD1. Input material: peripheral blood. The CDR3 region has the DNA TGTGCCAGCAGGGGACAGGCCAAAAACATTCAGTACTTC. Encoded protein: CASRGQAKNIQYF.